Sequencing of this TCR beta chain was carried out in a study of blood T cell repertoires in COVID-19. At the level of the study: Acute-phase and convalescent COVID-19 samples originated in the United States, Italy and Spain. The cDNA or gDNA used as material had been derived from T cells, B-cell-depleted T cells, or PBMCs.

As processed by the authors: Amplification of reference gene primers was used by the study to estimate nucleated cell counts. TCRdb keeps only in-frame clones here, not all; method: immunoSEQ multiplex PCR. V and J calls and clone size are given by that table; D and trimming were obtained from the DNA. The sample shows around 620,000 clones, just under 90% of them seen only once. V was trimmed by 0 bases and J by 7 bases, leaving 16 bases between them. CDR1 and CDR2 from the germline V gene are SGHRS and YFSETQ. The CDR3 is 15 amino acids. This chain uses TRBV5-1 with TRBJ1-2; weak D call: TRBD1 (6 bases). Sequencing was done on a sample of peripheral blood. The receptor's source is a woman between 18 and 29 years old with acute or convalescent COVID-19. CDR3 protein: CASSLDPSGGGGYTF. The CDR3 DNA is TGCGCCAGCAGCTTGGACCCGAGTGGGGGCGGTGGCTACACCTTC.